Presented here are 21 T cell receptor beta chains from one specimen sequenced in a study of a mutant IDH1 vaccine in newly diagnosed glioma. Some clones are missing from TCRdb's copy, which holds only in-frame ones; the method was immunoSEQ multiplex PCR. The sample has tens of thousands of clones, about four fifths seen once. No cognate antigen is known for these TCRs. Time point of the sample: week 47, end of study. Doses consisted of 300 ug of mutant IDH1 20-mer peptide each, paired with topical imiquimod. Sequencing was performed on PBMCs, taken from a glioma patient whose treatment included an IDH1 peptide vaccine. The receptors were gathered from a young man with glioma.

V usage is TRBV25-1 and J usage is TRBJ2-6; D gene ambiguous. CDR1 is MGHDK, CDR2 SYGVNS, per germline. CDR3 length: 15 residues. V shed 4 bases and J shed 4 bases, with 11 bases lying between them. DNA for the CDR3: TGTGCCAGCAGTGTCCCCTCCTTCGGGGCCAACGTCCTGACTTTC. Translated: CASSVPSFGANVLTF.

The gene calls are TRBV6-5 and TRBJ2-7, with D tentatively TRBD1 (6 bases). From germline, CDR1 is MNHEY and CDR2 SVGAGI. V gave up 0 bases and J gave up 3 bases, with 9 bases separating them. CDR3 length: 14 residues. The CDR3 bases are TGTGCCAGCAGTTACTCACCACAGGGCTACGAGCAGTACTTC. It is translated as CASSYSPQGYEQYF.

The chain links TRBV27 to TRBJ2-1, with 10 bases fitting TRBD2. CDR3 length: 14 residues. V shed 6 bases and J 15 bases; nucleotides not matched to a gene: 14. The germline gives CDR1 MNHEY, CDR2 SMNVEV (reference sequence). The CDR3 DNA sequence: TGTGCCAGCAGCCCCCTAGCGGGGGCCTTGCAACGGTTCTTC. Its translation: CASSPLAGALQRFF.

The genes are TRBV29-1 and TRBJ2-3; no clear D. The length of the CDR3 is 13 residues. The germline V gene encodes CDR1 SQVTM and CDR2 ANQGSEA. CDR3 sequence reads: CSAIKRHADTQYF. CDR3 nucleotides: TGCAGTGCAATCAAGAGACACGCAGATACGCAGTATTTT.

V usage is TRBV5-5 and J usage is TRBJ1-5, with 10 bases aligning to TRBD1. This CDR3 is 17 amino acids long. CDR1 is SGHKS, CDR2 YYEKEE, per germline (reference sequence). J was trimmed by 2 bases and V by 4 bases; bases with no gene match: 9. CDR3 nucleotides: TGTGCCAGCAGCCGGATGGGGGACAGGGGTGGCAATCAGCCCCAGCATTTT. This codes for CASSRMGDRGGNQPQHF.

Here the CDR3 reads CASSLHSSTDTQYF. The DNA of the CDR3 is TGTGCCAGCAGCTTGCACAGCTCCACAGATACGCAGTATTTT. The chain has TRBV5-5 and TRBJ2-3; D remains ambiguous. Trimming left V 1 base short and J 2 bases short, with 8 bases between. The V gene's germline CDR1 is SGHKS and CDR2 YYEKEE (reference sequence). This CDR3 contains 14 residues. The full variable domain, rest sourced from reference TRBV5-5 and TRBJ2-3, is DAGVTQSPTHLIKTRGQQVTLRCSPISGHKSVSWYQQVLGQGPQFIFQYYEKEERGRGNFPDRFSARQFPNYSSELNVNALLLGDSALYLCASSLHSSTDTQYFGPGTRLTVL.

The chain has TRBV7-2 and TRBJ1-2; a weak D match, TRBD1 (6 bases). The CDR3 sequence is 15 residues long. V was pared by 3 bases and J by 8 bases, with 19 bases between. CDR1 is SGHTA, CDR2 FQGNSA, per germline. The CDR3 sequence is CASSFYFLGAVGYTF. For the CDR3, the DNA is TGTGCCAGCAGCTTCTATTTCTTGGGGGCTGTAGGCTACACCTTC.

V gene TRBV19 combines with J gene TRBJ2-2, with D unclear. CDR1 and CDR2 from the germline V gene are LNHDA and SQIVND (reference sequence). The CDR3 spans 15 residues. Trimming removed 6 bases at V and 6 bases at J, with 17 bases between. CDR3 coding DNA: TGTGCCAGTAGCCTGGGAAATTGGGGTCCCGGGGAGCTGTTTTTT. It translates to CASSLGNWGPGELFF.

This clone was counted a few times. CDR3 amino acids: CASSPEVNTEAFF. The CDR3 nucleotides read TGTGCCAGCTCACCCGAGGTGAACACTGAAGCTTTCTTT. This chain connects TRBV18 to TRBJ1-1; D ambiguous. V was trimmed by 3 bases and J by 0 bases, leaving 5 bases between them. Per the germline V gene, CDR1 is KGHSH and CDR2 is LQKENI. The CDR3 is 13 amino acids.

The V call is TRBV7-9, the J call TRBJ2-7, with a weak D call TRBD1 (6 bases). The CDR3 runs 12 residues. Trimming left V 5 bases short and J 9 bases short, with 14 bases between. Germline loops: CDR1 SEHNR, CDR2 FQNEAQ (reference sequence). CDR3 DNA: TGTGCCAGCAGCCGACAGGACTCAGGGCAGTACTTC. It translates to CASSRQDSGQYF.

The chain recombines TRBV25-1 with TRBJ2-7; the match to TRBD1 covers 10 bases. V dropped 0 bases and J dropped 6; count of bases not matched to a gene: 2. There are 14 residues in the CDR3. Per the germline V gene, CDR1 is MGHDK and CDR2 is SYGVNS. DNA of the CDR3: TGTGCCAGCAGTGAATACGACAGGGGGCTCGAGCAGTACTTC. This translates into CASSEYDRGLEQYF.

The chain combines TRBV28 with TRBJ1-2; D possibly corresponds to TRBD1 (6 bases). The CDR3 is made up of 13 amino acids. Germline CDR1 MDHEN, CDR2 SYDVKM. V was shortened by 7 bases and J by 2 bases, with 11 bases between the two germline ends. The CDR3 loop reads CASNRETNYGYTF. CDR3 DNA: TGTGCCAGCAACAGGGAGACCAACTATGGCTACACCTTC.

The chain uses TRBV6-1 and TRBJ2-1; D is unresolved. Deletions cut 6 bases from V and 0 bases from J, with 9 bases between. CDR3 length: 14 amino acids. Germline CDR1 reads MNHNS; CDR2 reads SASEGT. CDR3 sequence reads: CASRNLSSYNEQFF. The CDR3, as DNA: TGTGCCAGCAGAAATCTTAGCTCCTACAATGAGCAGTTCTTC.

This clone appeared a single time. The chain recombines TRBV11-2 with TRBJ2-1, with D perhaps given as TRBD1 or TRBD2 (5 bases each). The CDR3 is 14 amino acids. V lost 5 bases and J 3 bases, leaving 11 bases between the germline ends. Germline lookup yields CDR1 SGHAT and CDR2 FQNNGV. CDR3: CASSARDGYNEQFF. The CDR3 DNA is TGTGCCAGCAGCGCCCGGGACGGCTACAATGAGCAGTTCTTC.

DNA of the CDR3: TGTGCCAGCAGTTTTGTGGGACAGGAAGCCTACGAGCAGTACTTC. The encoded protein is CASSFVGQEAYEQYF. This chain connects TRBV11-2 to TRBJ2-7, with TRBD1 matching over 8 bases. This CDR3 comprises 15 residues. V shed 6 bases and J 2 bases; nucleotides not matched to a gene: 9. The V gene's germline CDR1 is SGHAT and CDR2 FQNNGV.

The rearrangement joins TRBV28 to TRBJ1-5; a possible D gene is TRBD1 (5 bases). Germline V gives CDR1 MDHEN, CDR2 SYDVKM. With 5 bases removed from V and 2 bases from J, the gap between germline ends came to 10 bases. This CDR3 comprises 14 residues. The CDR3 sequence is CASSGASGNQPQHF. The CDR3, as DNA: TGTGCCAGCAGTGGGGCCTCCGGCAATCAGCCCCAGCATTTT.

The rearrangement joins TRBV7-9 to TRBJ1-6, with D possibly matching TRBD1 (6 bases). Germline values: CDR1 SEHNR, CDR2 FQNEAQ (reference sequence). The CDR3 totals 14 residues. V was clipped by 4 bases and J by 10 bases, with 14 bases between them. The CDR3 sequence: CASSSGVLMSPLHF. The CDR3 nucleotides are TGTGCCAGCAGCTCAGGGGTCCTAATGTCACCCCTCCACTTT.

The chain carries TRBV25-1 and TRBJ1-2, with TRBD1 as a possible D gene (5 bases). CDR1 and CDR2 from the germline V gene are MGHDK and SYGVNS. V dropped 6 bases and J dropped 7 bases, with 21 bases sitting between them. The CDR3 has 15 residues. CDR3 sequence: CASRADRNQWGGYTF. The DNA for the CDR3 is TGTGCCAGCAGGGCTGACAGAAACCAGTGGGGTGGCTACACCTTC.

J is TRBJ1-1 and V is TRBV6-6; the D gene is possibly TRBD1 (5 bases). The CDR3 is 16 amino acids. In germline, CDR1 is MNHNY, CDR2 SVGAGI (reference sequence). V dropped 0 bases and J dropped 5 bases, with 16 bases sitting between them. The CDR3 here is CASSYSGPVGNTEAFF. In nucleotides, the CDR3 is TGTGCCAGCAGTTACTCGGGGCCAGTGGGGAATACTGAAGCTTTCTTT.

J is TRBJ2-1 and V is TRBV18; 10 positions match TRBD2. This CDR3 has 15 residues. CDR1 is KGHSH, CDR2 LQKENI, per germline. Trimming took 3 bases from V and 5 from J; bases not matched to a gene: 4. CDR3 protein: CASSPLAGVNNEQFF. The CDR3, as DNA: TGTGCCAGCTCACCTCTAGCGGGGGTTAACAATGAGCAGTTCTTC.

The chain employs TRBV7-6 and TRBJ2-7; no firm D call. The CDR3 runs to 12 residues. Germline assignment: CDR1 SGHVS and CDR2 FNYEAQ. Trimming took off 4 bases at V and 3 bases at J, with 7 bases between the two ends. The CDR3 here is CASSSGHYEQYF. In DNA, the CDR3 is TGTGCCAGCAGCTCGGGCCACTACGAGCAGTACTTC.